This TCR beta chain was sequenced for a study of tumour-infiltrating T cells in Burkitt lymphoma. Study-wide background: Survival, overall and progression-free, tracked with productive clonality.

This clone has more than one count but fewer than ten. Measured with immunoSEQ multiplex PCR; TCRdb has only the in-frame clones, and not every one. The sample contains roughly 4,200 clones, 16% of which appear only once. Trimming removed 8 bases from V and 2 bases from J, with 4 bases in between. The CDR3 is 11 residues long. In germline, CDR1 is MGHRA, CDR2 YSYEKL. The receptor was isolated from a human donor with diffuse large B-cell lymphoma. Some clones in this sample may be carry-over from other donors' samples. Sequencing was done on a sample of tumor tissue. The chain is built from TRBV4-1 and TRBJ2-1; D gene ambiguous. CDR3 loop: CASGTYNEQFF. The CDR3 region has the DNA TGCGCCAGCGGGACCTACAATGAGCAGTTCTTC.